This T cell receptor beta chain was identified during a study of long-term antiretroviral therapy in people with HIV. Investigators performed immunoSEQ version v3.0 at survey level. Only in-frame clones appear in the TCRdb table, and some are missing; sequencing was by immunoSEQ multiplex PCR. In the table there are over 20,000 clones, around 86% of which are singletons. The starting material was unsorted PBMCs, obtained 0.4 years after starting antiretroviral therapy. The origin of this receptor is a man aged 50 or older with HIV.

CDR3 DNA sequence: TGTGCCGCGGGGGTGTTGAGGAACTATGGCTACACCTTC. Its translation: CAAGVLRNYGYTF. The chain carries TRBV7-2 and TRBJ1-2; D is perhaps TRBD1 (5 bases). The CDR3 runs 13 residues. V was pared by 11 bases and J by 2 bases, with 15 bases between. Germline values: CDR1 SGHTA, CDR2 FQGNSA.